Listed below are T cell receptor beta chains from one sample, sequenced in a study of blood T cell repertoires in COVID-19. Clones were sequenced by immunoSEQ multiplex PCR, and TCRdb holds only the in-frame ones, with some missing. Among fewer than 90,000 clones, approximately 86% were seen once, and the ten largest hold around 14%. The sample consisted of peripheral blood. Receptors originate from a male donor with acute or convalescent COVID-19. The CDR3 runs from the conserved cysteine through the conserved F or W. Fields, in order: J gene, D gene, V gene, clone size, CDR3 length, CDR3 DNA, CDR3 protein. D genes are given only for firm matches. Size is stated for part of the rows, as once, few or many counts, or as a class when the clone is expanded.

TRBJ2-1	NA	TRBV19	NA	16	TGTGCCAGTAGTGTGGGACTCCCTCCCTTGCACAATGAGCAGTTCTTC	CASSVGLPPLHNEQFF
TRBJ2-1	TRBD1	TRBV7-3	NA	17	TGTGCCAGCAGCTTAAACCCCTCAGGGGGCGACTACAATGAGCAGTTCTTC	CASSLNPSGGDYNEQFF
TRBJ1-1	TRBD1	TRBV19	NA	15	TGTGCCAGTAGCTTCAGGGGGGCCCGGAACACTGAAGCTTTCTTT	CASSFRGARNTEAFF
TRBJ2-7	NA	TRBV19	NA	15	TGTGCCAGTAGTCCCTCGCCTCTATCAACCTACGAGCAGTACTTC	CASSPSPLSTYEQYF
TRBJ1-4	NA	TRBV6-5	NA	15	TGTGCCAGCACCCTGGTGGGGGCGGTGAATGAAAAACTGTTTTTT	CASTLVGAVNEKLFF
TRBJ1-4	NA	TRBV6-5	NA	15	TGTGCCAGCAAGGATAGGGGTGCAACTAATGAAAAACTGTTTTTT	CASKDRGATNEKLFF
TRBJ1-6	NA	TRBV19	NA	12	TGTGCCAGTAGTGTCAGGGGCTCACCCCTCCACTTT	CASSVRGSPLHF
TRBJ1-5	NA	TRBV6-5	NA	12	TGTGCCAGCAGCAAGACAGACCAGCCCCAGCATTTT	CASSKTDQPQHF
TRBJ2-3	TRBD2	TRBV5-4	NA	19	TGTGCCAGCAGCTTCCTACGGGGGGCTAGCGGGGGAAACACAGATACGCAGTATTTT	CASSFLRGASGGNTDTQYF
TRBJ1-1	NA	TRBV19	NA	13	TGTGCCAGTAGTACTGGGCTGAACACTGAAGCTTTCTTT	CASSTGLNTEAFF
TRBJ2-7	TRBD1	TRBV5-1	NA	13	TGCGCCAGCAGCCCGGACAGGCCCTACGAGCAGTACTTC	CASSPDRPYEQYF
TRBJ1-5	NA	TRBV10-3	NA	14	TGTGCCATCAGTGGGGGGGAGAGCAATCAGCCCCAGCATTTT	CAISGGESNQPQHF
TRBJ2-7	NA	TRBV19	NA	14	TGTGCCAGTAGTATAGTCGCAGGGGCTTACGAGCAGTACTTC	CASSIVAGAYEQYF
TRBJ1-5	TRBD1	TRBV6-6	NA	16	TGTGCCAGCAGTCGACAGGGGGCTGGGAGCAATCAGCCCCAGCATTTT	CASSRQGAGSNQPQHF
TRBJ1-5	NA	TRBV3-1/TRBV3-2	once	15	TGTGCCAGCAGCCGAGGACAGCGCCTCGGGCAGCCCCAGCATTTT	CASSRGQRLGQPQHF
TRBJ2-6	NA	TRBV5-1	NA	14	TGCGCCAGCAGCTCCTACTCTGGGGCCAACGTCCTGACTTTC	CASSSYSGANVLTF
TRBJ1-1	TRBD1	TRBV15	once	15	TGTGCCACCATCCAAGACAGGGGGTGGAACACTGAAGCTTTCTTT	CATIQDRGWNTEAFF
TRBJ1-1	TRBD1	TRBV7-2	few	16	TGTGCCAGCAGCTCCTTTCAGGGGGCGCAGAACACTGAAGCTTTCTTT	CASSSFQGAQNTEAFF
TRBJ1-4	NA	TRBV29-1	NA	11	TGCAGCGTTGGAGCTCCTGAAAAACTGTTTTTT	CSVGAPEKLFF
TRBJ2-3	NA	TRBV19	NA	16	TGTGCCAGTAGTATAGAACGGACACTAAGCACAGATACGCAGTATTTT	CASSIERTLSTDTQYF
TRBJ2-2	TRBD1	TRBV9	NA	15	TGTGCCAGCAGCCCTCAGACAGGGGAGACTGGGGAGCTGTTTTTT	CASSPQTGETGELFF
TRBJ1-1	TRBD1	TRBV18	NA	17	TGTGCCAGCTCACCGAGGGGACAGGGGAGTTGGAACACTGAAGCTTTCTTT	CASSPRGQGSWNTEAFF
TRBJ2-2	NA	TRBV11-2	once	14	TGTGCCAGCAGCTATATCATGAGCACCGGGGAGCTGTTTTTT	CASSYIMSTGELFF
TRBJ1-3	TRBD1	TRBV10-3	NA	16	TGTGCCATCAGTGCCGGCCCACAGGGGGCGGGTAACACCATATATTTT	CAISAGPQGAGNTIYF
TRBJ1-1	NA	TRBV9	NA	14	TGTGCCAGCAGCGTAGTGGGGCAGAACACTGAAGCTTTCTTT	CASSVVGQNTEAFF
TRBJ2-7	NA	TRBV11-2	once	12	TGTGCCAGCAGGTATGGGGGGAGCGAGCAGTACTTC	CASRYGGSEQYF
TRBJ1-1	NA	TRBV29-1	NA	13	TGCAGCGTTGAAAGGAAGGCGGGCACTGAAGCTTTCTTT	CSVERKAGTEAFF
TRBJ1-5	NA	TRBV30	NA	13	TGTGCCTGGAGTTCACTGGGCAATCAGCCCCAGCATTTT	CAWSSLGNQPQHF
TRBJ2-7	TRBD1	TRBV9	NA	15	TGTGCCAGCAGCGCAGAGACAGGGGCAAGCCACGAGCAGTACTTC	CASSAETGASHEQYF
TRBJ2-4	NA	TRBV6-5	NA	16	TGTGCCAGCAGTTACGCGTACAGGGTAGCCAAAAACATTCAGTACTTC	CASSYAYRVAKNIQYF
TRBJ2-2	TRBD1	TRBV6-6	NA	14	TGTGCCAGCAAAGACAGGGGGGGAACCGGGGAGCTGTTTTTT	CASKDRGGTGELFF
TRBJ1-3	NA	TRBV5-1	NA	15	TGCGCCAGCAGCTTGGATGCCGGCTCTGGAAACACCATATATTTT	CASSLDAGSGNTIYF
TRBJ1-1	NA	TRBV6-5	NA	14	TGTGCCAGCAGTTCCCAGGTCTTCAACACTGAAGCTTTCTTT	CASSSQVFNTEAFF
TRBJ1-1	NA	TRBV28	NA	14	TGTGCCACCCACCAGGGGCACGCGAACACTGAAGCTTTCTTT	CATHQGHANTEAFF
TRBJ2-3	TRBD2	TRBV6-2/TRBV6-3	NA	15	TGTGCCAGCAGCGTTAGGAGCGGGGGAACAGATACGCAGTATTTT	CASSVRSGGTDTQYF
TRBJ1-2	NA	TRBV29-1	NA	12	TGCGGGGTTGCCTCAGCTAACTATGGCTACACCTTC	CGVASANYGYTF
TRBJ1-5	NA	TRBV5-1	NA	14	TGCGCCAGCAGCCTAGGACTGGGCGGGCAGCCCCAGCATTTT	CASSLGLGGQPQHF
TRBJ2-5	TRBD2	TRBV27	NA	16	TGTGCCAGCAGCTCCCCGGGACTAGCGGGGGTAGAGACCCAGTACTTC	CASSSPGLAGVETQYF
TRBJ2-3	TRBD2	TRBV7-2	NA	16	TGTGCCAGCAGCCCCCGGGCTAGCGGGGCCACAGATACGCAGTATTTT	CASSPRASGATDTQYF
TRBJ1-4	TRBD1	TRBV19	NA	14	TGTGCCACCTCCGTGGGACAGGGTAGTGAAAAACTGTTTTTT	CATSVGQGSEKLFF
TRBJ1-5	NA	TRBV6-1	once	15	TGTGCCAGCAGTGAAGCCCGACAGGCCAATCAGCCCCAGCATTTT	CASSEARQANQPQHF
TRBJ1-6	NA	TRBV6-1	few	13	TGTGCCAGCAGTGAAGAGGAGGGCACACCCCTCCACTTT	CASSEEEGTPLHF
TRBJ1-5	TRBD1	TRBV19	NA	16	TGTGCCAGTAGTCCCCCCGACAGGGGGAAGAGGCAGCCCCAGCATTTT	CASSPPDRGKRQPQHF
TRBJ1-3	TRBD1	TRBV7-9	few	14	TGTGCCAGCAGGGCCACAGGGGTCGGTGACACCATATATTTT	CASRATGVGDTIYF
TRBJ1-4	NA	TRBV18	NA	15	TGTGCCAGCTCACCAAATGAGGGCCCTAATGAAAAACTGTTTTTT	CASSPNEGPNEKLFF
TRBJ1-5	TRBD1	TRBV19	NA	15	TGTGCCAGTAGTCCGGGACAGGGGTATTTTCAGCCCCAGCATTTT	CASSPGQGYFQPQHF
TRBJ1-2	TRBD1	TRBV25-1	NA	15	TGTGCCAGCAGTGACCCTCTACAGGGGGAAGGGGGCTACACCTTC	CASSDPLQGEGGYTF
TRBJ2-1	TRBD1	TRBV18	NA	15	TGTGCCAGCGCACCACGGACAGGGGTAATGAATGAGCAGTTCTTC	CASAPRTGVMNEQFF
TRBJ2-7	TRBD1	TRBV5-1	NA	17	TGCGCCAGCAGCCAAGCGATCCTGACAGGGCAACCCTACGAGCAGTACTTC	CASSQAILTGQPYEQYF
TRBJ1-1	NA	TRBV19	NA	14	TGTGCCAGTAGACGGGAGACACCGAACACTGAAGCTTTCTTT	CASRRETPNTEAFF
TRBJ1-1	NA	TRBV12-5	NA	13	TGTGCTAGTGCCCACTATATGAACACTGAAGCTTTCTTT	CASAHYMNTEAFF
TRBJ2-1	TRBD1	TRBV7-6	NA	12	TGTGCCAGCAGCTTGAGGACAGGTGAGCAGTTCTTC	CASSLRTGEQFF
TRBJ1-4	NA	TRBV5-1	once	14	TGCGCCAGCACTAGGGGGTACCGAAATGAAAAACTGTTTTTT	CASTRGYRNEKLFF
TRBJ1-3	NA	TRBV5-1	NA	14	TGCGCCAGCAGCTTCGGGGCAGGGGAGAACACCATATATTTT	CASSFGAGENTIYF
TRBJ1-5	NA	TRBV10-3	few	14	TGTGCCATCAGTGAGGGACAGACTGGTCAGCCCCAGCATTTT	CAISEGQTGQPQHF
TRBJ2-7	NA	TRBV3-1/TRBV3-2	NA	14	TGTGCCAGCAGCCAAGATACCCTCTATTACGAGCAGTACTTC	CASSQDTLYYEQYF
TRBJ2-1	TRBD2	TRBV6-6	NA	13	TGTGCCAGCAGTTACCAACCTAGCGGAGAGCAGTTCTTC	CASSYQPSGEQFF
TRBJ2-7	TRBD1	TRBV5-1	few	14	TGCGCCAGCAGCTTGGAGGGGGCTTCCTACGAGCAGTACTTC	CASSLEGASYEQYF
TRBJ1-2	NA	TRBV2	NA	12	TGTGCCAGCACCGGGGGGATCTATGGCTACACCTTC	CASTGGIYGYTF